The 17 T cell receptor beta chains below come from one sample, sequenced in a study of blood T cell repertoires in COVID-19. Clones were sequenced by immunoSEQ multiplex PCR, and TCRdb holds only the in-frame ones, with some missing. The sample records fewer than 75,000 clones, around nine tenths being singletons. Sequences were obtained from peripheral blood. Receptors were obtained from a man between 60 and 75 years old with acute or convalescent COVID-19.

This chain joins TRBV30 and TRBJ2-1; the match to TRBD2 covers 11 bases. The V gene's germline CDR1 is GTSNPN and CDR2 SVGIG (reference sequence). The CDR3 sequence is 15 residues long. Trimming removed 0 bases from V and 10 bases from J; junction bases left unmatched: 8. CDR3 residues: CAWSVPSGGYVEQFF. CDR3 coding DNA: TGTGCCTGGAGTGTGCCTAGCGGGGGGTACGTCGAGCAGTTCTTC. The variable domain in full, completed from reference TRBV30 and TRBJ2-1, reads SQTIHQWPATLVQPVGSPLSLECTVEGTSNPNLYWYRQAAGRGLQLLFYSVGIGQISSEVPQNLSASRPQDRQFILSSKKLLLSDSGFYLCAWSVPSGGYVEQFFGPGTRLTVL.

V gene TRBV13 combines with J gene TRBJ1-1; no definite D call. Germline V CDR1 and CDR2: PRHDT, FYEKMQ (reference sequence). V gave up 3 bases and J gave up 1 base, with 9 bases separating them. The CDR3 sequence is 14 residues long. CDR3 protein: CASSLTPQNTEAFF. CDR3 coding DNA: TGTGCCAGCAGCTTGACACCCCAGAACACTGAAGCTTTCTTT.

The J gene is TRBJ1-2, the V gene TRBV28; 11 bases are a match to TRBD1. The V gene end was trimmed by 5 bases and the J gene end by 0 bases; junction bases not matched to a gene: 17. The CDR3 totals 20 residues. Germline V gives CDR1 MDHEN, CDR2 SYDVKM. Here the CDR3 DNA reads TGTGCCAGCAGTGCGGGGACAGGGGGTCCATTACGCCCTACTAACTATGGCTACACCTTC. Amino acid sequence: CASSAGTGGPLRPTNYGYTF.

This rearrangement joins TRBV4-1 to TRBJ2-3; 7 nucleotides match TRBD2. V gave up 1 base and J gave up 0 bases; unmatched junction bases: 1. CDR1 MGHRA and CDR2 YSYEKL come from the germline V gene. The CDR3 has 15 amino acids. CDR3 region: CASSQAGGSTDTQYF. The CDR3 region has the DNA TGCGCCAGCAGCCAAGCGGGGGGAAGCACAGATACGCAGTATTTT.

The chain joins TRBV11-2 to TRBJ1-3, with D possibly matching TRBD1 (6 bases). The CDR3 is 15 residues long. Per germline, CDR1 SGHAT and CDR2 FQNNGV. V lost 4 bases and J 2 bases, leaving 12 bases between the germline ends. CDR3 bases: TGTGCCAGCAGCTCGGACAGTACCCCTGGAAACACCATATATTTT. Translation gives CASSSDSTPGNTIYF.

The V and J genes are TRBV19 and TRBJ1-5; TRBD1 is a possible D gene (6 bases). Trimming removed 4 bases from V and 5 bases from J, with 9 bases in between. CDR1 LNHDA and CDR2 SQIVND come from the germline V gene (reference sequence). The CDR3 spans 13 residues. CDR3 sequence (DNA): TGTGCCAGTAGTACAGGGGTTGATCAGCCCCAGCATTTT. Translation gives CASSTGVDQPQHF. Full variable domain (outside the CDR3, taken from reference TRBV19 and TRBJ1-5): DGGITQSPKYLFRKEGQNVTLSCEQNLNHDAMYWYRQDPGQGLRLIYYSQIVNDFQKGDIAEGYSVSREKKESFPLTVTSAQKNPTAFYLCASSTGVDQPQHFGDGTRLSIL.

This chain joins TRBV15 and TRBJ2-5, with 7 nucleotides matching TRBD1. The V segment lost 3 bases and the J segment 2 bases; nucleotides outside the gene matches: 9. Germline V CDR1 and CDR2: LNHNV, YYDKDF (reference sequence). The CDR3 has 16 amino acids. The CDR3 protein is CATSRGVGQRQETQYF. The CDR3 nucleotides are TGTGCCACCAGCAGGGGTGTGGGACAGCGTCAAGAGACCCAGTACTTC. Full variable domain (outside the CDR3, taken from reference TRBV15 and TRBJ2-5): DAMVIQNPRYQVTQFGKPVTLSCSQTLNHNVMYWYQQKSSQAPKLLFHYYDKDFNNEADTPDNFQSRRPNTSFCFLDIRSPGLGDTAMYLCATSRGVGQRQETQYFGPGTRLLVL.

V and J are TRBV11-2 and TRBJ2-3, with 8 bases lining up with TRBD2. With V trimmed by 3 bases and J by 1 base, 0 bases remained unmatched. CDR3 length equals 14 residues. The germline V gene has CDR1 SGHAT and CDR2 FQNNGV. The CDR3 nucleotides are TGTGCCAGCAGCTTGACTAGCGGCACAGATACGCAGTATTTT. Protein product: CASSLTSGTDTQYF.

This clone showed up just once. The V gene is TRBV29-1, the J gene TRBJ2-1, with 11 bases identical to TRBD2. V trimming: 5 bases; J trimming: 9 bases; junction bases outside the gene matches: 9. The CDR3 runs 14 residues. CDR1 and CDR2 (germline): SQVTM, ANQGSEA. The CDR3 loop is CSVTRSGGGSEQFF. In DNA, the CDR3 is TGCAGCGTTACTCGTAGCGGGGGGGGTAGTGAGCAGTTCTTC.

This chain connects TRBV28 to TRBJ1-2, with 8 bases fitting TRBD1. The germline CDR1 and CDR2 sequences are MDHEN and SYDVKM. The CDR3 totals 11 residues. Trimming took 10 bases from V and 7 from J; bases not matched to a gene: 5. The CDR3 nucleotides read TGTGCCATCGGCAGGGGGCTTGGCTACACCTTC. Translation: CAIGRGLGYTF.

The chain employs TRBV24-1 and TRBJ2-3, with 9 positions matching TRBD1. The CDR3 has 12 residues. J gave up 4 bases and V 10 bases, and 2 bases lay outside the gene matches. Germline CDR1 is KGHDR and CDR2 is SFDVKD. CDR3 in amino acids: CATQGAADTQYF. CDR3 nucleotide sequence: TGTGCCACACAGGGGGCAGCAGATACGCAGTATTTT.

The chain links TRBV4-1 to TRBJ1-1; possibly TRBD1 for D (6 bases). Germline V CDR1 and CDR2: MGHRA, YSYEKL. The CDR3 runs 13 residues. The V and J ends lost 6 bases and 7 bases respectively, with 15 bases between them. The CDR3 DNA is TGCGCCAGCAGGGATATAAAGGGGGATGAAGCTTTCTTT. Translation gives CASRDIKGDEAFF.

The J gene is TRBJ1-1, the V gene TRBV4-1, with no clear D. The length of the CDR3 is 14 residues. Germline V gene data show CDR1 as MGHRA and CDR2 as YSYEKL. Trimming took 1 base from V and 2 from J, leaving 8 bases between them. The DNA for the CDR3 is TGCGCCAGCAGCCAAGTTGATAGAAACACTGAAGCTTTCTTT. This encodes CASSQVDRNTEAFF.

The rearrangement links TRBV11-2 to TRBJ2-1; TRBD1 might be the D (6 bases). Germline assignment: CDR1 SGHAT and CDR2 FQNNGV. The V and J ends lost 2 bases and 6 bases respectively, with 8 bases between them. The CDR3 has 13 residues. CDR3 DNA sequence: TGTGCCAGCAGCTTAAACAGGGCCAATGAGCAGTTCTTC. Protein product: CASSLNRANEQFF.

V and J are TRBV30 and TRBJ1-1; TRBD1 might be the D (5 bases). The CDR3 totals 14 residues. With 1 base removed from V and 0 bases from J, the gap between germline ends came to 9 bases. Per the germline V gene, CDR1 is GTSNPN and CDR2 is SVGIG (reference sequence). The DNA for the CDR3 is TGTGCCTGGAGTGGCGCGGGGCTGAACACTGAAGCTTTCTTT. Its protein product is CAWSGAGLNTEAFF.

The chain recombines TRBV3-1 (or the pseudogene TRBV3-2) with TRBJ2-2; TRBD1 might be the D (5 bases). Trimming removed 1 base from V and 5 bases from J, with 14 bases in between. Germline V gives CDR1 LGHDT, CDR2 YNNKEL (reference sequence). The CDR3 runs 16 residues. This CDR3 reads CASSQAGFAATGELFF. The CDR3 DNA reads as TGTGCCAGCAGCCAAGCAGGGTTCGCGGCTACCGGGGAGCTGTTTTTT.

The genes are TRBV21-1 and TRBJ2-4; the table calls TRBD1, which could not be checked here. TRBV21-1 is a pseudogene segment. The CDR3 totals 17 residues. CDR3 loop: CASSKVETVLAKNIQYF. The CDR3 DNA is TGTGCCAGCAGCAAAGTTGAGACAGTACTAGCCAAAAACATTCAGTACTTC.